The 27 T cell receptor beta chains below all came from one sample that was sequenced in a study of naive and memory T cell subsets. The SP2 primer and nested alpha and beta constant region primers amplified ligated cDNA in four rounds. TCRdb used MiXCR to reprocess the 5' RACE reads, holding one entry per CDR3 protein. The sample has more than 60,000 distinct CDR3 sequences; 6% to 8.5% are singletons. The library had UMIs added by 3' ligation of an oligonucleotide to TCR cDNA. These receptors all come from a female donor in good health.

This clonotype was detected only a few times. The genes are TRBV2 and TRBJ1-5; D unclear. The CDR3 runs to 15 residues. The V and J ends lost 3 bases and 0 bases respectively, with 9 bases between them. Per the germline V gene, CDR1 is SNHLY and CDR2 is FYNNEI. This CDR3 reads CASSDLVLSNQPQHF. The CDR3 coding sequence is TGTGCCAGCAGTGACCTTGTTCTTAGCAATCAGCCCCAGCATTTT.

This clonotype was observed a few times. The V gene is TRBV11-1, the J gene TRBJ1-2; D not certain. Germline V gene data show CDR1 as SGHAT and CDR2 as FQDESV (reference sequence). V was clipped by 2 bases and J by 5 bases, with 6 bases between them. The CDR3 consists of 12 residues. CDR3 nucleotides: TGTGCCAGCAGCTTACCGGGTTATGGCTACACCTTC. It encodes CASSLPGYGYTF.

This clonotype was counted between two and nine times. The CDR3 spells CASSLIGLLTDTQYF. For the CDR3, the DNA is TGCGCCAGCAGCTTGATAGGGCTCCTCACAGATACGCAGTATTTT. V gene TRBV5-1 combines with J gene TRBJ2-3, with no clear D. The germline gives CDR1 SGHRS, CDR2 YFSETQ. V dropped 1 base and J dropped 2 bases, with 11 bases sitting between them. The CDR3 has 15 residues.

The gene calls are TRBV7-8 and TRBJ2-7; D is undetermined. Trimming shortened V by 1 base and J by 3 bases, and 13 bases separated the two germline ends. The CDR3 is 15 residues long. Germline assignment: CDR1 SGHVS and CDR2 FQNEAQ. CDR3 coding DNA: TGTGCCAGCAGCTTAGGCTCGGGTCTCGTCTACGAGCAGTACTTC. This gives the protein CASSLGSGLVYEQYF.

This clonotype occurred a few times. The V and J genes are TRBV7-9 and TRBJ2-7; no definite D call. V dropped 3 bases and J dropped 7 bases, with 13 bases sitting between them. The CDR3 length is 13 residues. The germline V gene encodes CDR1 SEHNR and CDR2 FQNEAQ (reference sequence). The CDR3 sequence: CASSLGFMGEQYF. The CDR3 DNA is TGTGCCAGCAGCTTGGGGTTTATGGGGGAGCAGTACTTC.

This clonotype was detected many times. The chain recombines TRBV28 with TRBJ1-2, with 10 bases fitting TRBD1. Germline trimming cut 7 bases from V and 1 base from J; bases unmatched to any gene: 9. The CDR3 is 16 amino acids. The germline CDR1 and CDR2 sequences are MDHEN and SYDVKM. CDR3: CASTLAGTGVNYGYTF. CDR3 in DNA: TGTGCCAGCACTTTGGCGGGGACAGGGGTTAACTATGGCTACACCTTC.

This clonotype was seen repeatedly, ten times or more. The chain recombines TRBV28 with TRBJ1-1; no clear D gene. V dropped 1 base and J dropped 11 bases, with 14 bases sitting between them. CDR3 length equals 13 residues. Per the germline V gene, CDR1 is MDHEN and CDR2 is SYDVKM. The CDR3 DNA is TGTGCCAGCAGTTTATCACAGTTAGTGTCGGCTTTCTTT. Protein sequence: CASSLSQLVSAFF.

This clonotype was detected many times. This sequence joins TRBV4-1 and TRBJ2-5, with 7 bases matching TRBD1. Germline-derived CDR1 and CDR2 are MGHRA and YSYEKL. The CDR3 totals 16 residues. V lost 3 bases to trimming and J lost 5 bases; unmatched junction nucleotides: 12. The CDR3 here is CASSHPSLRGSETQYF. The CDR3, as DNA: TGCGCCAGCAGCCATCCTTCTCTCAGGGGGTCGGAGACCCAGTACTTC.

CDR3 coding DNA: TGTGCCAGTTCAAAGGGGGGACAGGGTTTGTTGAGCAATCAGCCCCAGCATTTT. Protein sequence: CASSKGGQGLLSNQPQHF. The chain has TRBV19 and TRBJ1-5; 9 bases fit TRBD1. V lost 8 bases to trimming and J lost 1 base; unmatched junction nucleotides: 15. The CDR3 has 18 amino acids. Germline V gene sequence: CDR1 LNHDA, CDR2 SQIVND (reference sequence).

This clonotype occurred once. V and J are TRBV7-2 and TRBJ1-5; D is undetermined. CDR1 is SGHTA, CDR2 FQGNSA, per germline. V was shortened by 2 bases and J by 9 bases, with 8 bases between the two germline ends. CDR3 length: 12 amino acids. The CDR3 sequence: CASSLIDRPQHF. For the CDR3, the DNA is TGTGCCAGCAGCTTAATTGATCGGCCCCAGCATTTT. Using reference TRBV7-2 and TRBJ1-5 for the parts outside the CDR3, the full variable domain is GAGVSQSPSNKVTEKGKDVELRCDPISGHTALYWYRQSLGQGLEFLIYFQGNSAPDKSGLPSDRFSAERTGGSVSTLTIQRTQQEDSAVYLCASSLIDRPQHFGDGTRLSIL.

This clonotype was seen ten or more times. The V and J genes are TRBV20-1 and TRBJ1-2; D may be TRBD1 (5 bases). In germline, CDR1 is DFQATT, CDR2 SNEGSKA (reference sequence). This CDR3 has 16 residues. V was shortened by 6 bases and J by 6 bases, with 26 bases between the two germline ends. The CDR3 sequence: CSADFTGGPMVDGYTF. DNA of the CDR3: TGCAGTGCCGATTTCACGGGGGGTCCGATGGTGGATGGCTACACCTTC.

This clonotype was counted only a few times. This chain connects TRBV12-3 or TRBV12-4 to TRBJ2-3, with 7 bases lining up with TRBD1. Germline trimming cut 7 bases from V and 2 bases from J; bases unmatched to any gene: 15. This CDR3 is built from 17 residues. CDR3 sequence (DNA): TGTGCCAGCAATTCGGCGACAGGGAAGTCCCTCACAGATACGCAGTATTTT. It translates to CASNSATGKSLTDTQYF.

This clonotype was observed a handful of times. J is TRBJ2-3 and V is TRBV3-1; 7 bases match TRBD2. Germline V lookup: CDR1 LGHDT, CDR2 YNNKEL (reference sequence). V was clipped by 2 bases and J by 3 bases; unmatched bases: 8. The CDR3 is made up of 16 amino acids. CDR3 protein: CASSQRKTSWTDTQYF. The CDR3 DNA reads as TGTGCCAGCAGCCAACGTAAGACTAGCTGGACAGATACGCAGTATTTT.

This chain uses TRBV12-3 or TRBV12-4 with TRBJ2-5; the match to TRBD1 covers 7 bases. V shed 8 bases and J 2 bases; nucleotides not matched to a gene: 2. This CDR3 region has 12 residues. The CDR3 sequence is CASGGQQETQYF. CDR3 in DNA: TGTGCCAGCGGGGGACAGCAAGAGACCCAGTACTTC.

This clonotype was picked up a small number of times. The chain employs TRBV6-6 and TRBJ2-7, with TRBD2 matching over 7 bases. Per germline, CDR1 MNHNY and CDR2 SVGAGI (reference sequence). The trim removed 1 base at V and 4 bases at J, leaving 7 bases unmatched. This CDR3 has 15 residues. The chain's CDR3 is CASSYFAGAGYEQYF. CDR3 nucleotides: TGTGCCAGCAGTTACTTTGCGGGAGCCGGGTACGAGCAGTACTTC.

The sample holds many counts of this clonotype. This chain connects TRBV3-1 to TRBJ2-2, with D tentatively TRBD1 (5 bases). V lost 2 bases and J 3 bases, leaving 7 bases between the germline ends. Germline lookup yields CDR1 LGHDT and CDR2 YNNKEL (reference sequence). This CDR3 has 14 residues. The CDR3 sequence: CASSQQGYTGELFF. DNA for the CDR3: TGTGCCAGCAGCCAACAGGGCTACACCGGGGAGCTGTTTTTT.

This chain connects TRBV12-3 or TRBV12-4 to TRBJ1-1, with D unclear. CDR3 size: 16 residues. V lost 0 bases and J lost 0, with 11 bases in between. The CDR3 spells CASSLAGRRMNTEAFF. Written as DNA, the CDR3 is TGTGCCAGCAGTTTAGCCGGACGGAGGATGAACACTGAAGCTTTCTTT.

This clonotype showed up just a few times. The rearrangement uses TRBV12-3 or TRBV12-4 and TRBJ1-4; D gene uncertain. The CDR3 runs 12 residues. V was pared by 5 bases and J by 3 bases, with 4 bases between. In DNA, the CDR3 is TGTGCCAGCAGTCAGGCTAATGAAAAACTGTTTTTT. Amino acid sequence: CASSQANEKLFF.

This chain connects TRBV18 to TRBJ1-4; D possibly corresponds to TRBD1 (5 bases). V lost 3 bases to trimming and J lost 10 bases, with 21 bases between them. The CDR3 loop spans 16 amino acids. Looked up from germline, CDR1 is KGHSH and CDR2 is LQKENI. This chain's CDR3 is CASSPSGTGGEGKLFF. CDR3 DNA sequence: TGTGCCAGCTCACCTTCCGGAACAGGCGGAGAGGGAAAACTGTTTTTT.

The table lists this clonotype with a few counts. J is TRBJ1-1 and V is TRBV19; D is uncertain. This CDR3 is built from 11 residues. The germline gives CDR1 LNHDA, CDR2 SQIVND (reference sequence). The V end was cut by 8 bases, the J end by 8 bases, with 12 bases between. The CDR3: CASDKDGEAFF. For the CDR3, the DNA is TGTGCCAGTGATAAGGACGGCGAAGCTTTCTTT.

Ten or more counts support this clonotype. The chain carries TRBV27 and TRBJ2-5; D gene ambiguous. This CDR3 has 13 amino acids. CDR1 and CDR2 (germline): MNHEY, SMNVEV (reference sequence). With 6 bases removed from V and 4 bases from J, the gap between germline ends came to 12 bases. CDR3 region: CASSTRVRETQYF. Written as DNA, the CDR3 is TGTGCCAGCAGCACGCGAGTCCGAGAGACCCAGTACTTC.

The gene calls are TRBV19 and TRBJ2-5; tentative D call: TRBD1 (7 bases). Germline V gives CDR1 LNHDA, CDR2 SQIVND (reference sequence). This CDR3 contains 15 residues. V lost 2 bases to trimming and J lost 3 bases, with 13 bases between them. For the CDR3, the DNA is TGTGCCAGTAGTATACGACAGGGAGGAAAAGAGACCCAGTACTTC. It encodes CASSIRQGGKETQYF.

This clonotype was counted between two and nine times. This sequence joins TRBV6-1 and TRBJ2-2; no definite D call. From germline, CDR1 is MNHNS and CDR2 SASEGT. Trimming removed 7 bases at V and 3 bases at J, with 9 bases between. The CDR3 spans 13 residues. The CDR3 sequence: CASTQRYTGELFF. CDR3 nucleotide sequence: TGTGCCAGCACCCAGAGATACACCGGGGAGCTGTTTTTT.

The chain joins TRBV12-3 or TRBV12-4 to TRBJ1-5; TRBD1 is a possible D gene (6 bases). The V gene lost 5 bases and the J gene lost 4 bases, with 18 bases spanning the gap. This CDR3 spans 16 amino acids. In DNA, the CDR3 is TGTGCCAGCAGTCCGCCCGGCCGGGACACTAATCAGCCCCAGCATTTT. Protein sequence: CASSPPGRDTNQPQHF.

The table lists this clonotype with many counts. The chain employs TRBV18 and TRBJ1-1; D is perhaps TRBD1 (6 bases). The CDR3 is 15 amino acids. V shed 2 bases and J shed 4 bases, with 14 bases lying between them. Germline CDR1 is KGHSH and CDR2 is LQKENI. The CDR3 DNA sequence: TGTGCCAGCTCACCAGTCCCGGGGGCTGTCACTGAAGCTTTCTTT. Amino acid sequence: CASSPVPGAVTEAFF.

There are many counts of this clonotype. The V call is TRBV18, the J call TRBJ2-5; no clear D. Germline V lookup: CDR1 KGHSH, CDR2 LQKENI. V lost 5 bases and J lost 2, with 12 bases in between. The CDR3 loop spans 14 amino acids. In DNA, the CDR3 is TGTGCCAGCTCATCTAAGGAGTCTCAAGAGACCCAGTACTTC. Amino acids: CASSSKESQETQYF.

The J gene is TRBJ2-7, the V gene TRBV2; D assignment may be TRBD1 or TRBD2 (5 bases each). Trimming took 6 bases from V and 1 from J, leaving 16 bases between them. Germline-derived CDR1 and CDR2 are SNHLY and FYNNEI. The CDR3 consists of 15 residues. This chain's CDR3 is CASSLRDGLSYEQYF. The CDR3 coding sequence is TGTGCCAGCAGCCTCCGGGACGGCCTTTCCTACGAGCAGTACTTC. The complete variable domain, with remaining parts taken from reference TRBV2 and TRBJ2-7, reads EPEVTQTPSHQVTQMGQEVILRCVPISNHLYFYWYRQILGQKVEFLVSFYNNEISEKSEIFDDQFSVERPDGSNFTLKIRSTKLEDSAMYFCASSLRDGLSYEQYFGPGTRLTVT.